These T cell receptor beta chains were read from a single sample in a study of T cell responses to AZD1222 COVID-19 vaccine. The table came from immunoSEQ multiplex PCR; TCRdb's copy has only in-frame clones and leaves some out. The sample carries about 160,000 clones, roughly 90% recorded once. The sequencing here drew on peripheral blood, taken on day 0 of AZD1222 vaccination. Source of these receptors: an adult in good health. Each CDR3 is given with its conserved first and last residue. D genes are given only for firm matches. Clone size is stated in some rows and not others, as once, few, many or a class when expanded.

CDR3aa	CDR3nt	abundance	d_gene	v_gene	j_gene
CASSRDKSTGELFF	TGTGCCAGCAGCCGGGACAAATCAACCGGGGAGCTGTTTTTT	-	-	TRBV7-2	TRBJ2-2
CASSLVDSSYEQYF	TGTGCCAGCAGCTTGGTGGACAGCTCCTACGAGCAGTACTTC	once	-	TRBV5-5	TRBJ2-7
CASSRGGATEAFF	TGTGCCAGCAGCAGAGGGGGGGCCACTGAAGCTTTCTTT	-	-	TRBV7-9	TRBJ1-1
CASSQTLPTRWGNTEAFF	TGCGCCAGCAGCCAGACCCTCCCAACTCGATGGGGGAACACTGAAGCTTTCTTT	few	-	TRBV4-3	TRBJ1-1
CASLEDGTPATDTQYF	TGTGCCAGCCTCGAGGACGGGACACCCGCCACAGATACGCAGTATTTT	-	-	TRBV2	TRBJ2-3
CASSLGFGQTNTEAFF	TGTGCCAGCAGTTTAGGTTTTGGTCAGACGAACACTGAAGCTTTCTTT	-	-	TRBV28	TRBJ1-1
CASSEQAGQGYGYTF	TGTGCCAGCAGTGAACAGGCCGGACAGGGGTATGGCTACACCTTC	-	TRBD1	TRBV6-1	TRBJ1-2
CAGWAGGHGYTF	TGTGCCGGGTGGGCAGGGGGCCATGGCTACACCTTC	-	TRBD1	TRBV28	TRBJ1-2
CAWRRKIEAFF	TGTGCCTGGAGGAGGAAGATTGAAGCTTTCTTT	-	-	TRBV30	TRBJ1-1
CASSPDRVNGYTF	TGTGCCAGCAGCCCGGACAGGGTTAACGGCTACACCTTC	-	TRBD1	TRBV5-6	TRBJ1-2
CSVRQGGRGTEAFF	TGCAGCGTCCGACAGGGTGGAAGGGGCACTGAAGCTTTCTTT	-	TRBD1	TRBV29-1	TRBJ1-1
CSASWGNTIYF	TGCAGTGCTAGCTGGGGAAACACCATATATTTT	once	-	TRBV20-1	TRBJ1-3
CASRSPGQNPYEQYF	TGTGCCAGCAGGAGTCCGGGACAGAACCCTTACGAGCAGTACTTC	-	TRBD1	TRBV28	TRBJ2-7
CATSRDLGHRQETQYF	TGTGCCACCAGCAGAGATTTGGGTCATAGGCAGGAGACCCAGTACTTC	-	-	TRBV15	TRBJ2-5
CASSQPQGGYTEAFF	TGCGCCAGCAGCCAACCACAGGGAGGGTACACTGAAGCTTTCTTT	-	-	TRBV4-1	TRBJ1-1
CASTLGGLTDTQYF	TGTGCCAGTACTCTGGGGGGGCTCACAGATACGCAGTATTTT	-	-	TRBV19	TRBJ2-3
CASSIYGGRNGYTF	TGTGCCAGCAGTATATATGGGGGGCGCAATGGCTACACCTTC	-	-	TRBV28	TRBJ1-2
CASSPSAGEADTQYF	TGTGCCAGCAGCCCCTCGGCGGGAGAGGCAGATACGCAGTATTTT	-	TRBD2	TRBV4-2	TRBJ2-3
CASSPETF	TGTGCCAGCAGCCCTGAGACCTTC	-	-	TRBV11-2	TRBJ1-2
CASSQQALNSPLHF	TGTGCCAGCAGCCAACAGGCTCTGAATTCACCCCTCCACTTT	once	-	TRBV3-1/TRBV3-2	TRBJ1-6
CASSKPGWDQPQHF	TGTGCCAGCAGCAAACCCGGGTGGGATCAGCCCCAGCATTTT	-	-	TRBV21-1	TRBJ1-5
CASSFTGGPYEQYF	TGTGCCAGCAGTTTTACAGGGGGTCCCTACGAGCAGTACTTC	-	TRBD1	TRBV27	TRBJ2-7
CASSFSLQGEAFF	TGTGCCAGCAGTTTCTCATTACAGGGTGAAGCTTTCTTT	-	-	TRBV27	TRBJ1-1
CATSDPHSAGGNEQFF	TGTGCCACCAGTGACCCTCACTCGGCAGGGGGCAATGAGCAGTTCTTC	-	TRBD1	TRBV24-1	TRBJ2-1
CASSVEVGGNEKLFF	TGTGCCAGCAGCGTAGAGGTCGGGGGGAATGAAAAACTGTTTTTT	-	-	TRBV9	TRBJ1-4
CASSGTGEIEQFF	TGTGCCAGCAGCGGGACAGGGGAAATTGAGCAGTTCTTC	few	TRBD1	TRBV2	TRBJ2-1
CASSQLAGGPYEQYF	TGTGCCAGCAGCCAACTAGCGGGAGGTCCCTACGAGCAGTACTTC	-	TRBD2	TRBV7-6	TRBJ2-7
CASSYSPRGSEQYF	TGTGCCAGCAGTTACTCCCCCCGGGGGAGCGAGCAGTACTTC	-	-	TRBV6-2/TRBV6-3	TRBJ2-7